This T cell receptor beta chain was sequenced in a study of T cells after yellow fever vaccination. Germline CDR1 reads MNHNS; CDR2 reads SASEGT. The CDR3 spans 14 residues. Unmatched junction bases numbered 7, after V lost 6 bases and J lost 4 bases. TCRdb used MiXCR to reprocess the 5' RACE reads, holding one entry per CDR3 protein. The profile shows 250,000 to 300,000 distinct CDR3 sequences, roughly 13% of them singletons. Specimen: CD4+ T cells sorted from PBMCs, collected 45 days after the yellow fever booster vaccination. The sequence was obtained from a man between 25 and 39 years old who received the YFV17D yellow fever vaccine. The V and J genes are TRBV6-1 and TRBJ2-3; 7 bases are a match to TRBD2. The CDR3 sequence: CASRTWGGPDTQYF. The CDR3 nucleotides are TGTGCCAGCAGAACCTGGGGGGGTCCAGATACGCAGTATTTT.